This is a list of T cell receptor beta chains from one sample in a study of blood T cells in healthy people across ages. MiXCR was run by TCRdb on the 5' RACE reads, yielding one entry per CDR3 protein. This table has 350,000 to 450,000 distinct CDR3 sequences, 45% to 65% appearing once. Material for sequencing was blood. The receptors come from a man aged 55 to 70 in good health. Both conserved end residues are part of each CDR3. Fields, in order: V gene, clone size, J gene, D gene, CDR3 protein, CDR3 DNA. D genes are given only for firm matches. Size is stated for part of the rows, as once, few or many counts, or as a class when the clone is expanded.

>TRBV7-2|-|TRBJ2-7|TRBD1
CASSQTGTGRSYEQYF
TGTGCCAGCAGCCAGACCGGGACAGGGAGGTCCTACGAGCAGTACTTC
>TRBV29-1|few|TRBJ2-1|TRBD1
CSPGQGIYNEQFF
TGCAGCCCAGGACAGGGGATCTACAATGAGCAGTTCTTC
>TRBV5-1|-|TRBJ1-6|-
CASSNSTGRSSPLHF
TGCGCCAGCAGCAACTCGACAGGACGGAGTTCACCCCTCCACTTT
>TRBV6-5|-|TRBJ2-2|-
CASKRGPNSNTGELFF
TGTGCCAGCAAGCGAGGCCCAAACTCGAACACCGGGGAGCTGTTTTTT
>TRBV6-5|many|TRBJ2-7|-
CASSYSALGSYEQYF
TGTGCCAGCAGTTACTCCGCGCTCGGCTCCTACGAGCAGTACTTC
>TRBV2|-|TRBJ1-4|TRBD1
CASSGQGMGKLFF
TGTGCCAGCAGCGGACAGGGGATGGGGAAACTGTTTTTT
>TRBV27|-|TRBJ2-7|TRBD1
CASSGHRQGSSYYEQYF
TGTGCCAGCAGTGGGCACCGACAGGGATCATCTTACTACGAGCAGTACTTC
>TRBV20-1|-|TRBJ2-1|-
CSARERVVGGPGEQFF
TGCAGTGCTAGAGAACGGGTAGTGGGGGGTCCGGGTGAGCAGTTCTTC
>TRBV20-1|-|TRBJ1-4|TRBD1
CSAGTGVGKLFF
TGCAGTGCTGGTACAGGGGTAGGGAAACTGTTTTTT
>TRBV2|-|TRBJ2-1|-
CASSDLDLLNNEQFF
TGTGCCAGCAGCGACCTCGACTTACTTAACAATGAGCAGTTCTTC